These 14 T cell receptor beta chains originate from one sample sequenced in a study of CD8 T cells in ankylosing spondylitis. TCRdb independently ran MiXCR on the 5' RACE reads; one entry per CDR3 protein. The data contain around 90,000 distinct CDR3 sequences, roughly 30% of them singletons. Sequenced: blood, either unsorted or a sorted T cell fraction (not recorded which). The receptor set was obtained from a male donor with ankylosing spondylitis or in good health (not recorded which).

This clonotype was seen only a few times. The chain joins TRBV25-1 to TRBJ2-7; the D gene could be TRBD1 or TRBD2 (6 bases each). Germline CDR1 reads MGHDK; CDR2 reads SYGVNS. The CDR3 is 14 residues long. The V end was cut by 3 bases, the J end by 7 bases, with 16 bases between. The CDR3 is CASSDLGGLMEQYF. CDR3 bases: TGTGCCAGCAGTGACCTTGGGGGGCTTATGGAGCAGTACTTC.

J is TRBJ2-7 and V is TRBV10-3; 9 positions agree with TRBD1. In germline, CDR1 is ENHRY, CDR2 SYGVKD. The V gene end was trimmed by 5 bases and the J gene end by 3 bases; junction bases not matched to a gene: 5. This CDR3 region has 14 residues. DNA of the CDR3: TGTGCCATCAGTCCCCGGACAGGGGACTACGAGCAGTACGTC. Protein sequence: CAISPRTGDYEQYV.

Only a few counts were recorded for this clonotype. The chain carries TRBV29-1 and TRBJ2-7; D could derive from TRBD1 or TRBD2 (5 bases each). The CDR3 is 12 amino acids. Germline V gives CDR1 SQVTM, CDR2 ANQGSEA. V was clipped by 7 bases and J by 1 base, with 11 bases between them. This CDR3 is CSAGTASYEQYF. In DNA, the CDR3 is TGCAGCGCCGGGACGGCATCCTACGAGCAGTACTTC.

This clonotype was detected a few times. V is TRBV10-3 and J is TRBJ2-3; 9 bases are shared with TRBD1. This CDR3 is built from 13 residues. V lost 8 bases, J lost 3 bases, and 3 bases stayed unmatched. Germline V CDR1 and CDR2: ENHRY, SYGVKD. DNA of the CDR3: TGTGCCATCTCCGGGACAGGGACAGATACGCAGTATTTT. This codes for CAISGTGTDTQYF.

This chain uses TRBV5-1 with TRBJ1-4; maybe TRBD1 (5 bases). The CDR3 consists of 14 residues. Germline CDR1 and CDR2: SGHRS and YFSETQ. V was cut by 0 bases and J by 5 bases, with 8 bases left in between. The CDR3 DNA is TGCGCCAGCAGCTTGGGACAGCAGAATGAAAAACTGTTTTTT. This sequence encodes CASSLGQQNEKLFF. The full variable domain, its missing parts supplied by reference TRBV5-1 and TRBJ1-4, is KAGVTQTPRYLIKTRGQQVTLSCSPISGHRSVSWYQQTPGQGLQFLFEYFSETQRNKGNFPGRFSGRQFSNSRSEMNVSTLELGDSALYLCASSLGQQNEKLFFGSGTQLSVL.

The genes are TRBV5-6 and TRBJ1-4; no firm D call. There are 13 residues in the CDR3. The germline V and J ends were trimmed by 3 bases and 8 bases, with 11 bases remaining between them. Per the germline V gene, CDR1 is SGHDT and CDR2 is YYEEEE. CDR3: CASSYSLDEKLFF. CDR3 nucleotides: TGTGCCAGCAGCTATTCCCTGGACGAAAAACTGTTTTTT.

The gene calls are TRBV11-2 and TRBJ2-1, with D possibly being TRBD1 (6 bases). Per the germline V gene, CDR1 is SGHAT and CDR2 is FQNNGV. The V and J ends lost 6 bases and 0 bases respectively, with 6 bases between them. The length of the CDR3 is 13 residues. In DNA form, the CDR3 reads TGTGCCAGCAGAGGGGGCTCCTACAATGAGCAGTTCTTC. Translation: CASRGGSYNEQFF.

CDR3 amino acids: CASSPGLAAAGEQFF. DNA of the CDR3: TGTGCCAGCAGCCCAGGACTAGCGGCGGCCGGTGAGCAGTTCTTC. The rearrangement uses TRBV14 and TRBJ2-1, with TRBD2 identical over 10 bases. CDR3 length: 15 amino acids. V shed 4 bases, J shed 9 bases, and the junction held 9 bases outside the gene matches. Per germline, CDR1 SGHDN and CDR2 FVKESK.

The genes are TRBV11-2 and TRBJ1-1, with D hard to call. Germline V gives CDR1 SGHAT, CDR2 FQNNGV. V was pared by 0 bases and J by 3 bases, with 14 bases between. The CDR3 is 16 amino acids. CDR3 DNA: TGTGCCAGCAGCTTAGATCAAAGTTGGACGGACACTGAAGCTTTCTTT. Translation gives CASSLDQSWTDTEAFF.

This clonotype was observed a handful of times. V usage is TRBV5-1 and J usage is TRBJ1-1; unclear D gene. There are 15 residues in the CDR3. Trimming took off 0 bases at V and 1 base at J, with 10 bases between the two ends. CDR1 and CDR2 from the germline V gene are SGHRS and YFSETQ. The CDR3 spells CASSLGWETNTEAFF. DNA for the CDR3: TGCGCCAGCAGCTTGGGGTGGGAGACGAACACTGAAGCTTTCTTT.

This clonotype was detected a few times. The gene calls are TRBV12-3 or TRBV12-4 and TRBJ1-1, with TRBD1 matching 7 bases. The V segment lost 7 bases and the J segment 4 bases; nucleotides outside the gene matches: 9. CDR3 length equals 14 residues. The DNA for the CDR3 is TGTGCCAGCACGTTCAGGGGGATTAGCACTGAAGCTTTCTTT. It is translated as CASTFRGISTEAFF.

The J gene is TRBJ1-2, the V gene TRBV20-1, with a weak D call TRBD1 (6 bases). Germline-derived CDR1 and CDR2 are DFQATT and SNEGSKA (reference sequence). Trimming removed 5 bases from V and 5 bases from J, with 21 bases in between. This CDR3 contains 15 residues. DNA for the CDR3: TGCAGTGCTCCAGATCTTCGGGACATAAAATATGGCTACACCTTC. This gives the protein CSAPDLRDIKYGYTF.

The V call is TRBV7-9, the J call TRBJ1-4; TRBD1 is a possible D gene (6 bases). With 3 bases removed from V and 6 bases from J, the gap between germline ends came to 20 bases. Germline V gene lookup returns CDR1 SEHNR and CDR2 FQNEAQ (reference sequence). The CDR3 has 17 residues. CDR3: CASSFPGQQLRDEKLFF. Here the CDR3 DNA reads TGTGCCAGCAGCTTCCCGGGACAACAACTTCGGGATGAAAAACTGTTTTTT.

The chain employs TRBV10-3 and TRBJ2-3; D is uncertain. CDR3 length equals 15 residues. CDR1 and CDR2 from the germline V gene are ENHRY and SYGVKD. V lost 4 bases and J lost 0, with 11 bases in between. The DNA of the CDR3 is TGTGCCATCAGTGTACCCGTGGGGAGCACAGATACGCAGTATTTT. Its translation is CAISVPVGSTDTQYF.